This T cell receptor beta chain derives from a study of T cell changes during pregnancy in multiple sclerosis. Data came from immunoSEQ multiplex PCR; TCRdb stores just in-frame clones and leaves some out. Of over 30,000 clones in the sample, 70% to 90% were seen once. The V gene lost 4 bases and the J gene lost 5 bases, with 8 bases spanning the gap. Germline assignment: CDR1 SGHDT and CDR2 YYEEEE. This CDR3 has 12 residues. The chain couples TRBV5-6 to TRBJ2-3, with no clear D. Sequencing used CD8+ T cells from peripheral blood mononuclear cells, obtained in the third trimester of pregnancy. This TCR was sampled from a female donor with multiple sclerosis, enrolled in a pregnancy study. CDR3 coding DNA: TGTGCCAGCAGCGAATTACTAGATACGCAGTATTTT. This codes for CASSELLDTQYF.